Shown below are 23 T cell receptor beta chains from a single sample sequenced in a study of cytomegalovirus exposure and HLA in healthy donors. Clones were read by immunoSEQ multiplex PCR, and TCRdb kept only the in-frame ones, dropping some. The sample has about 66,000 clones, around 97% seen once. The sample consisted of PBMCs. The receptors stem from a woman under 30 in good health and CMV-seropositive.

Here the CDR3 reads CASSVDAAAIYGYTF. DNA for the CDR3: TGTGCCAGCAGCGTAGACGCCGCGGCCATATATGGCTACACCTTC. The chain combines TRBV9 with TRBJ1-2; no clear D. The ends were cut back, 0 bases at V and 5 bases at J, with 14 bases in the middle. This CDR3 is 15 amino acids long. The germline CDR1 and CDR2 sequences are SGDLS and YYNGEE.

The chain combines TRBV6-5 with TRBJ1-1; a possible D gene is TRBD1 (6 bases). The CDR3 loop spans 15 amino acids. Germline CDR1 is MNHEY and CDR2 is SVGAGI. The V gene lost 0 bases and the J gene lost 1 base, with 9 bases spanning the gap. The CDR3 DNA sequence: TGTGCCAGCAGTTACTCTCCAGGGGCGAACACTGAAGCTTTCTTT. Translated, it gives CASSYSPGANTEAFF.

The chain has TRBV5-4 and TRBJ2-7; D possibly corresponds to TRBD1 (5 bases). The CDR3 runs 13 residues. Germline CDR1 and CDR2: SGHNT and YYREEE (reference sequence). Between the trimmed V and J ends, which lost 3 bases and 1 base, there was a span of 8 bases. The CDR3 region is CASSSRQSYEQYF. The CDR3, as DNA: TGTGCCAGCAGCTCCCGACAGTCCTACGAGCAGTACTTC.

The chain links TRBV5-5 to TRBJ2-5, with 8 nucleotides matching TRBD2. V lost 0 bases to trimming and J lost 5 bases; unmatched junction nucleotides: 6. The CDR3 has 15 amino acids. CDR1 SGHKS and CDR2 YYEKEE come from the germline V gene (reference sequence). CDR3: CASSLGLAGGETQYF. The CDR3 coding sequence is TGTGCCAGCAGCTTGGGGCTAGCGGGTGGGGAGACCCAGTACTTC.

The chain employs TRBV6-6 and TRBJ1-1, with 7 nucleotides matching TRBD1. CDR1 MNHNY and CDR2 SVGAGI come from the germline V gene (reference sequence). Losses at the gene ends were 4 bases for V and 4 bases for J; bases not matched to a gene: 6. CDR3 length: 14 amino acids. This CDR3 is CASSSPTGATEAFF. CDR3 DNA sequence: TGTGCCAGCAGTTCCCCCACAGGGGCCACTGAAGCTTTCTTT.

The genes are TRBV28 and TRBJ1-5, with TRBD1 as a possible D gene (5 bases). The germline V gene has CDR1 MDHEN and CDR2 SYDVKM. V was cut by 3 bases and J by 4 bases, with 10 bases left in between. The CDR3 sequence is 14 residues long. CDR3 coding DNA: TGTGCCAGCAGTTTTTTCGGGGGTAATCAGCCCCAGCATTTT. Amino acid sequence: CASSFFGGNQPQHF.

The gene calls are TRBV19 and TRBJ2-4; D possibly corresponds to TRBD1 (5 bases). This CDR3 is 15 amino acids long. Germline V gene sequence: CDR1 LNHDA, CDR2 SQIVND (reference sequence). V gave up 7 bases and J gave up 4 bases, with 17 bases separating them. The CDR3 DNA is TGTGCCAGTATCCAACAAAAGACAGTGAAAAACATTCAGTACTTC. Protein: CASIQQKTVKNIQYF.

The V gene is TRBV7-9, the J gene TRBJ1-1; 9 bases align to TRBD1. J gave up 1 base and V 5 bases, and 2 bases lay outside the gene matches. The germline gives CDR1 SEHNR, CDR2 FQNEAQ (reference sequence). There are 14 residues in the CDR3. This CDR3 is CASSPGQGNTEAFF. CDR3 bases: TGTGCCAGCAGCCCGGGACAGGGGAACACTGAAGCTTTCTTT.

The chain is built from TRBV2 and TRBJ2-3, with 11 nucleotides matching TRBD2. Germline V CDR1 and CDR2: SNHLY, FYNNEI. V was clipped by 4 bases and J by 1 base; unmatched bases: 7. The CDR3 is made up of 17 amino acids. CDR3 in DNA: TGTGCCAGCAGTGCGGGACTAGCGGCGTCTGGCACAGATACGCAGTATTTT. Translation: CASSAGLAASGTDTQYF.

This rearrangement joins TRBV7-3 to TRBJ2-5; 8 bases align to TRBD1. This CDR3 has 14 amino acids. With V trimmed by 5 bases and J by 4 bases, 6 bases remained unmatched. Germline V gene sequence: CDR1 SGHTA, CDR2 FQGTGA. For the CDR3, the DNA is TGTGCCAGCAGCCATTCAGGGGGCACAGAGACCCAGTACTTC. It codes for CASSHSGGTETQYF.

This clone was recorded only once. The chain has TRBV27 and TRBJ2-5, with D perhaps matching TRBD2 (6 bases). V was pared by 3 bases and J by 3 bases, with 8 bases between. Germline V lookup: CDR1 MNHEY, CDR2 SMNVEV (reference sequence). CDR3 size: 13 residues. The CDR3 sequence: CASSFGGEETQYF. As DNA, the CDR3 is TGTGCCAGCAGTTTCGGAGGGGAAGAGACCCAGTACTTC.

This clone was seen a single time. The chain employs TRBV5-4 and TRBJ2-7, with 10 bases matching TRBD1. CDR3 length: 15 amino acids. CDR1 is SGHNT, CDR2 YYREEE, per germline (reference sequence). Trimming cost V 4 bases and J 3 bases; bases outside gene matches: 7. CDR3 DNA sequence: TGTGCCAGCAGCCCCGGGACAGGGGACGGCTACGAGCAGTACTTC. Its translation is CASSPGTGDGYEQYF.

The chain carries TRBV5-5 and TRBJ1-1; TRBD1 matches at 8 bases. CDR3 size: 16 residues. Germline V CDR1 and CDR2: SGHKS, YYEKEE (reference sequence). V lost 2 bases to trimming and J lost 3 bases; unmatched junction nucleotides: 9. Here the CDR3 reads CASSFRDRILDTEAFF. CDR3 nucleotides: TGTGCCAGCAGCTTCCGGGACAGGATCTTGGACACTGAAGCTTTCTTT.

The rearrangement uses TRBV27 and TRBJ1-2, with D possibly matching TRBD1 (6 bases). The length of the CDR3 is 14 residues. V was cut by 5 bases and J by 4 bases, with 14 bases left in between. Germline V gene sequence: CDR1 MNHEY, CDR2 SMNVEV (reference sequence). The CDR3 region is CASSLTAGAYGYTF. CDR3 nucleotides: TGTGCCAGCAGTCTCACGGCGGGGGCCTATGGCTACACCTTC.

The chain is built from TRBV27 and TRBJ1-2; D possibly corresponds to TRBD1 (5 bases). Germline CDR1 is MNHEY and CDR2 is SMNVEV (reference sequence). The CDR3 has 13 amino acids. V was trimmed by 4 bases and J by 6 bases, leaving 12 bases between them. CDR3 in amino acids: CASSSGRAHGYTF. The CDR3 DNA reads as TGTGCCAGCAGTTCGGGCAGGGCTCATGGCTACACCTTC.

CDR3 DNA sequence: TGTGCAAGTCGCTTAGCGCCTAGCTCCTACGAGCAGTACTTC. This translates into CASRLAPSSYEQYF. The V gene is TRBV12-2, the J gene TRBJ2-7; the DNA was not used to check the table's D call, TRBD2. TRBV12-2 is termed a pseudogene. This CDR3 is built from 14 residues.

This chain connects TRBV7-9 to TRBJ2-5, with TRBD1 matching 9 bases. CDR3 size: 16 residues. With V trimmed by 5 bases and J by 5 bases, 12 bases remained unmatched. The V gene's germline CDR1 is SEHNR and CDR2 FQNEAQ (reference sequence). The CDR3 DNA reads TGTGCCAGCAGCCACGAAGAACAGGGGGCAGGGGAGACCCAGTACTTC. Residues: CASSHEEQGAGETQYF.

The V gene is TRBV2, the J gene TRBJ2-5; TRBD2 matches at 10 bases. With V trimmed by 8 bases and J by 5 bases, 5 bases remained unmatched. The CDR3 spans 13 residues. The germline gives CDR1 SNHLY, CDR2 FYNNEI. CDR3: CASELAGVETQYF. For the CDR3, the DNA is TGTGCCAGCGAGCTAGCGGGAGTTGAGACCCAGTACTTC.

The gene calls are TRBV6-6 and TRBJ2-2; tentative D call: TRBD1 (6 bases). The V gene lost 0 bases and the J gene lost 4 bases, with 9 bases spanning the gap. The CDR3 is 15 amino acids. Germline CDR1 is MNHNY and CDR2 is SVGAGI (reference sequence). The CDR3 region has the DNA TGTGCCAGCAGTTACTCGGGACAACCCACCGGGGAGCTGTTTTTT. This sequence encodes CASSYSGQPTGELFF.

The rearrangement joins TRBV28 to TRBJ2-7, with TRBD1 matching over 7 bases. Germline V gene data show CDR1 as MDHEN and CDR2 as SYDVKM. This CDR3 spans 13 amino acids. The ends lost 8 bases at V and 4 bases at J; junction bases unmatched: 8. CDR3 amino acids: CASGGTGVYEQYF. CDR3 nucleotides: TGTGCCAGCGGGGGTACAGGGGTATACGAGCAGTACTTC.

The chain employs TRBV5-4 and TRBJ2-7; 10 nucleotides align to TRBD1. The CDR3 contains 17 residues. J gave up 2 bases and V 0 bases, and 8 bases lay outside the gene matches. Germline CDR1 SGHNT, CDR2 YYREEE (reference sequence). CDR3 DNA: TGTGCCAGCAGCTTGGGGCCATGGGACAGGGGAACCTACGAGCAGTACTTC. Its protein product is CASSLGPWDRGTYEQYF.

The V gene is TRBV7-9, the J gene TRBJ1-4, with TRBD1 matching over 7 bases. The CDR3 extends over 15 amino acids. Unmatched junction bases numbered 11, after V lost 5 bases and J lost 8 bases. Germline V gives CDR1 SEHNR, CDR2 FQNEAQ (reference sequence). CDR3 sequence reads: CASSPYRGIDEKLFF. The CDR3 DNA sequence: TGTGCCAGCAGCCCGTACAGGGGAATAGACGAAAAACTGTTTTTT.

The chain carries TRBV30 and TRBJ2-4; the D is unclear. The CDR3 runs to 12 residues. The V end lost 1 base, the J end lost 6 bases, and 7 bases lay between the germline ends. Germline V gives CDR1 GTSNPN, CDR2 SVGIG (reference sequence). The CDR3, as DNA: TGTGCCTGGAGTGCCCCGTCAAACATTCAGTACTTC. Protein sequence: CAWSAPSNIQYF.